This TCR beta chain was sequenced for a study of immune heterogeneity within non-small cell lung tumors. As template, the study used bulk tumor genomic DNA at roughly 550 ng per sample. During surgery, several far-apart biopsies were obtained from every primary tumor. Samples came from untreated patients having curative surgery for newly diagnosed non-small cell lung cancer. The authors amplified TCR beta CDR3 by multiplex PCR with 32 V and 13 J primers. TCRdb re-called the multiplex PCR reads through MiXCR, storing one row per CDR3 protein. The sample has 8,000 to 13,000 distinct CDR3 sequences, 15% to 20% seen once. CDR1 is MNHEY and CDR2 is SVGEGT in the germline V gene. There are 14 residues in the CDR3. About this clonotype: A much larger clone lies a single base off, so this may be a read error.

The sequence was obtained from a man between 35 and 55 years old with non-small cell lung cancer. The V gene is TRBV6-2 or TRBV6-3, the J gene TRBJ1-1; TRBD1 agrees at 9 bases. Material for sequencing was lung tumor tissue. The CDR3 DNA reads TGTGCCAGCAATCTGGGACAGGGATTCACTGAATCTTTCTTT. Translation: CASNLGQGFTESFF.